This T cell receptor (beta chain) appears in the sequencing data of a study of blood T cell repertoires in COVID-19. The overall study: The United States, Italy and Spain provided the acute and convalescent COVID-19 samples. T cells, B-cell-depleted T cells, or PBMCs supplied cDNA or gDNA.

The CDR3 has 13 amino acids. Deletions cut 7 bases from V and 3 bases from J, with 13 bases between. Germline CDR1 and CDR2: MDHEN and SYDVKM. Authors' data handling: Estimated nucleated cell counts came from reference gene primer amplification. Data came from immunoSEQ multiplex PCR; TCRdb stores just in-frame clones and leaves some out. The V and J calls and clone size come from that table; D and trimming were worked out from the DNA. Among around 150,000 clones listed, roughly 80% were seen once. This clonotype originated in a man in his 70s with acute or convalescent COVID-19. Material for sequencing was peripheral blood. The V call is TRBV28, the J call TRBJ2-7, with D perhaps matching TRBD2 (6 bases). The DNA of the CDR3 is TGTGCCAGCAAGACGGGAGTCGGCTACGAGCAGTACTTC. Residues: CASKTGVGYEQYF.